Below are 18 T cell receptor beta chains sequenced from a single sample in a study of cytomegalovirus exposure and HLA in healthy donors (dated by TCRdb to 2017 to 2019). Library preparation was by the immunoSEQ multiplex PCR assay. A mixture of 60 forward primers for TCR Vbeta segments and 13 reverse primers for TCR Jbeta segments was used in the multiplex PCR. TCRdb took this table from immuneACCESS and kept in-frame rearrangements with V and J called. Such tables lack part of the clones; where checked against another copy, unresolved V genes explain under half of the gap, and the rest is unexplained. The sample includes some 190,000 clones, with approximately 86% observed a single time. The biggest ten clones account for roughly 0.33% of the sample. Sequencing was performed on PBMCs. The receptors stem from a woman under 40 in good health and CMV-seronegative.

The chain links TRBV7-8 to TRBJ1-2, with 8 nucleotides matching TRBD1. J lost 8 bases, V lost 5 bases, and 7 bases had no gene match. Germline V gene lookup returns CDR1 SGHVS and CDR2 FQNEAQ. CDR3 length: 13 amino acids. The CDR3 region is CASSPGGRQGYTF. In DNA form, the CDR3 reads TGTGCCAGCAGCCCAGGGGGCCGGCAAGGCTACACCTTC.

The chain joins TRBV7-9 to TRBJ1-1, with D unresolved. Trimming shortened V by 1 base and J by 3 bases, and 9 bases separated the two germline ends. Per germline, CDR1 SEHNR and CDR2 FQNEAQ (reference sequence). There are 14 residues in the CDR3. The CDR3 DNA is TGTGCCAGCAGCTTAGAAGGACTCCACACTGAAGCTTTCTTT. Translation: CASSLEGLHTEAFF.

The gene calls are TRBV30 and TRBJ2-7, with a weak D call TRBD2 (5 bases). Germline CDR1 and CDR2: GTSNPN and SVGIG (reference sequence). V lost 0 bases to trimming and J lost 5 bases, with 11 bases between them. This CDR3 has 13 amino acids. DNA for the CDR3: TGTGCCTGGAGTGTAACAGCTAGCCACGAGCAGTACTTC. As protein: CAWSVTASHEQYF.

CDR3 in amino acids: CASSDKGRRTEAFF. The DNA for the CDR3 is TGTGCCAGTAGTGACAAGGGGAGGAGGACTGAAGCTTTCTTT. The chain couples TRBV19 to TRBJ1-1; perhaps TRBD1 as D (5 bases). CDR3 length: 14 residues. The germline V gene encodes CDR1 LNHDA and CDR2 SQIVND (reference sequence). Trimming removed 5 bases from V and 5 bases from J, with 15 bases in between.

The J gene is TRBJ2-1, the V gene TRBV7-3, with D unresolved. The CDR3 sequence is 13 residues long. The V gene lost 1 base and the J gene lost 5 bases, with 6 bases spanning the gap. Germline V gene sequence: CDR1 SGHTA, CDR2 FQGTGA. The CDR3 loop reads CASSLMSNNEQFF. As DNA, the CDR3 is TGTGCCAGCAGCTTAATGAGTAACAATGAGCAGTTCTTC. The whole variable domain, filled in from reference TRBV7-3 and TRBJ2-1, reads GAGVSQTPSNKVTEKGKYVELRCDPISGHTALYWYRQSLGQGPEFLIYFQGTGAADDSGLPNDRFFAVRPEGSVSTLKIQRTERGDSAVYLCASSLMSNNEQFFGPGTRLTVL.

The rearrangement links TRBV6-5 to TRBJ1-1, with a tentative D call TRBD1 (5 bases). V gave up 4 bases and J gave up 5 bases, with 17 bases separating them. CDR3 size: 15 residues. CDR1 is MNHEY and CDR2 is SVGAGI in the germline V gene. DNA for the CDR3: TGTGCCAGCAGTTCTCCGGGACTGCTGGGGACTGAAGCTTTCTTT. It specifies CASSSPGLLGTEAFF.

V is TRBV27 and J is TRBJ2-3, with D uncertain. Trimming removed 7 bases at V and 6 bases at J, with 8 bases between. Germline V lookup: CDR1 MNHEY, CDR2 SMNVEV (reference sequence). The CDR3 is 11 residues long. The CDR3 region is CASKVADTQYF. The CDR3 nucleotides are TGTGCCAGCAAAGTTGCGGATACGCAGTATTTT.

The CDR3 DNA is TGTGCCAGCAGCTTAGTATCCGCTAAGGGAAACACCATATATTTT. Protein sequence: CASSLVSAKGNTIYF. This sequence joins TRBV7-8 and TRBJ1-3; D not certain. The CDR3 contains 15 residues. The ends were cut back, 1 base at V and 4 bases at J, with 11 bases in the middle. From germline, CDR1 is SGHVS and CDR2 FQNEAQ.

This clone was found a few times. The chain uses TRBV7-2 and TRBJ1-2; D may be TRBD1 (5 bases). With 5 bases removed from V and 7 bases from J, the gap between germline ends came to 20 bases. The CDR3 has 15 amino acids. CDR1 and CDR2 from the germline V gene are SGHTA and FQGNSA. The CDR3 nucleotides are TGTGCCAGCAGCCCCCGGGAGGGGCGAGTTCGTGGCTACACCTTC. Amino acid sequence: CASSPREGRVRGYTF.

The DNA for the CDR3 is TGTGCCAGCAGTCTTCCGGGACAGCGGAATCAGCCCCAGCATTTT. Protein sequence: CASSLPGQRNQPQHF. This chain uses TRBV28 with TRBJ1-5; the match to TRBD1 covers 7 bases. This CDR3 is 15 amino acids long. Germline assignment: CDR1 MDHEN and CDR2 SYDVKM. The V segment lost 5 bases and the J segment 4 bases; nucleotides outside the gene matches: 8.

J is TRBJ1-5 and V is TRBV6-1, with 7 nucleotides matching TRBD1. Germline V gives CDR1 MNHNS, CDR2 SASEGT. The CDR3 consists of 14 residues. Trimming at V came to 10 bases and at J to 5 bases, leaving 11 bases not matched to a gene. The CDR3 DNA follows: TGTGCCACCACGGCAGGGGGTAGGTATCAGCCCCAGCATTTT. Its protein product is CATTAGGRYQPQHF.

This chain's CDR3 is CASRPTRAGNEQYF. In nucleotides, the CDR3 is TGTGCCAGCAGACCAACGCGGGCGGGTAACGAGCAGTACTTC. The chain links TRBV28 to TRBJ2-7, with D possibly being TRBD2 (5 bases). The CDR3 runs to 14 residues. V was trimmed by 6 bases and J by 5 bases, leaving 17 bases between them. CDR1 and CDR2 (germline): MDHEN, SYDVKM.

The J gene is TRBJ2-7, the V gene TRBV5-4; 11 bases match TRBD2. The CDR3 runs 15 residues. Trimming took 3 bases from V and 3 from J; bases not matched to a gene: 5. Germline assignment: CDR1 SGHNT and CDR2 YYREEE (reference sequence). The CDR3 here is CASSSGTSGIYEQYF. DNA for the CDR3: TGTGCCAGCAGCTCTGGGACTAGCGGAATCTACGAGCAGTACTTC.

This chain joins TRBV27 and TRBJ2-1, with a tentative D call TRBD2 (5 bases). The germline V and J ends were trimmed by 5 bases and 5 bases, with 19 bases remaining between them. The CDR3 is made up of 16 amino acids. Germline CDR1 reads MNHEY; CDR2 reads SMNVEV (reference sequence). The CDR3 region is CASSPLRGRADNEQFF. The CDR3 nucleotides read TGTGCCAGCAGTCCCCTACGGGGAAGGGCCGACAATGAGCAGTTCTTC.

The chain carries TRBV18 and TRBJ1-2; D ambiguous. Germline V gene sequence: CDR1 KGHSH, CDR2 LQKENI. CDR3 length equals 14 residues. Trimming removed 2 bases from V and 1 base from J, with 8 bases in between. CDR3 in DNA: TGTGCCAGCTCACCAAACAGTCGTAACTATGGCTACACCTTC. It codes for CASSPNSRNYGYTF.

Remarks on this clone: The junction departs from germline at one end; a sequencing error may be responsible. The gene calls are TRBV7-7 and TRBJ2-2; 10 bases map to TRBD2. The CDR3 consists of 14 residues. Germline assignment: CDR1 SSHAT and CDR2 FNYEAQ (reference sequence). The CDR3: CASSASGGAGELFF. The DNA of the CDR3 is TGTGCTAGCAGCGCCAGCGGGGGGGCCGGGGAGCTGTTTTTT.

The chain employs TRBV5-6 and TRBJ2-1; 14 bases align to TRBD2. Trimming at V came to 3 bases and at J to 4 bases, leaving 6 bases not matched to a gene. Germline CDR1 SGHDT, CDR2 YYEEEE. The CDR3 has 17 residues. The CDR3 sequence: CASSSGLAGVMYNEQFF. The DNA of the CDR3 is TGTGCCAGCAGCTCGGGACTAGCGGGAGTAATGTACAATGAGCAGTTCTTC.

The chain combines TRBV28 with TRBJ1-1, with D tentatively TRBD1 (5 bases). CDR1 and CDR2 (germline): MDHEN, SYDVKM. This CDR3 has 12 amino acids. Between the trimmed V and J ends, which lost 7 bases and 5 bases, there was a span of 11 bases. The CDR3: CASTSGITEAFF. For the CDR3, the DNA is TGTGCCAGCACCTCAGGGATAACTGAAGCTTTCTTT. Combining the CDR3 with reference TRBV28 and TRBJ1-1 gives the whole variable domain DVKVTQSSRYLVKRTGEKVFLECVQDMDHENMFWYRQDPGLGLRLIYFSYDVKMKEKGDIPEGYSVSREKKERFSLILESASTNQTSMYLCASTSGITEAFFGQGTRLTVV.